Each of the 8 T cell receptor beta chains below was sequenced from the same sample in a study of graft-versus-host responses after intestinal transplantation. For these receptors, no antigen is known. The protocol was immunoSEQ multiplex PCR, while the TCRdb copy is restricted to in-frame clones and leaves out a portion. Here the sample spans under 100,000 clones, roughly 93% being singletons. Sequencing was performed on unstimulated CD4+ T cells sorted from spleen or lymph node cells, taken before transplant. Receptors originate from a human donor who was the organ donor for an intestinal transplant.

J is TRBJ1-2 and V is TRBV4-1, with D unclear. The CDR3 spans 13 residues. Trimming shortened V by 0 bases and J by 8 bases, and 10 bases separated the two germline ends. The germline V gene encodes CDR1 MGHRA and CDR2 YSYEKL. For the CDR3, the DNA is TGCGCCAGCAGCCAAGAGGCCGGAGGGGGCTACACCTTC. Residues: CASSQEAGGGYTF.

The V call is TRBV7-2, the J call TRBJ2-3; no reliable D call. The CDR3 has 11 residues. With 3 bases removed from V and 5 bases from J, the gap between germline ends came to 3 bases. CDR1 is SGHTA and CDR2 is FQGNSA in the germline V gene. The CDR3 DNA reads TGTGCCAGCAGCTTGTTAGATACGCAGTATTTT. Its protein is CASSLLDTQYF.

This chain connects TRBV4-2 to TRBJ2-1; D is possibly TRBD2 (5 bases). Between the trimmed V and J ends, which lost 2 bases and 7 bases, there was a span of 12 bases. This CDR3 region has 14 residues. Germline V CDR1 and CDR2: LGHNA, YNFKEQ. The CDR3 spells CASSQLLGVNEQFF. The CDR3, as DNA: TGTGCCAGCAGCCAACTACTCGGGGTGAATGAGCAGTTCTTC.

V usage is TRBV11-3 and J usage is TRBJ2-7; D unresolved. Trimming stripped 4 bases from V and 2 bases from J, with 12 bases between. The CDR3 has 14 amino acids. CDR1 and CDR2 from the germline V gene are SGHNT and YENEEA. The CDR3 DNA reads as TGTGCCAGCAGCTCAAGTTACCCTCCCTACGAGCAGTACTTC. Its protein product is CASSSSYPPYEQYF.

The chain links TRBV7-2 to TRBJ2-7, with 10 bases identical to TRBD2. CDR1 and CDR2 (germline): SGHTA, FQGNSA. The CDR3 spans 17 residues. The J segment lost 2 bases and the V segment lost 4 bases, leaving 11 bases of the junction unmatched. The CDR3 reads CASSWISGGSYPYEQYF. The CDR3 DNA reads TGTGCCAGCAGCTGGATTAGCGGGGGGTCGTACCCCTACGAGCAGTACTTC.

This chain uses TRBV28 with TRBJ2-7; no clear D gene. This CDR3 is 13 amino acids long. The germline V gene has CDR1 MDHEN and CDR2 SYDVKM. Trimming took 8 bases from V and 0 from J, leaving 11 bases between them. CDR3 sequence (DNA): TGTGCCAGCGAGACCCCCAGCTCCTACGAGCAGTACTTC. It encodes CASETPSSYEQYF.

The chain employs TRBV7-2 and TRBJ1-2; D ambiguous. CDR1 is SGHTA and CDR2 is FQGNSA in the germline V gene. The CDR3 loop spans 12 amino acids. Trimming removed 5 bases at V and 7 bases at J, with 11 bases between. CDR3 DNA: TGTGCCAGCAGCCCGGACGTTGGTGGCTACACCTTC. This gives the protein CASSPDVGGYTF.

The genes are TRBV28 and TRBJ2-5; 8 nucleotides line up with TRBD1. The germline V gene has CDR1 MDHEN and CDR2 SYDVKM. The CDR3 has 14 amino acids. V lost 7 bases, J lost 4 bases, and 8 bases stayed unmatched. The CDR3 DNA is TGTGCCAGCATCCAATCAGGGGGCCGAGAGACCCAGTACTTC. It translates to CASIQSGGRETQYF.